This T cell receptor beta chain was recorded in a study of shared clonotypes between healthy human individuals. The CDR3 consists of 14 residues. V was shortened by 5 bases and J by 4 bases, with 11 bases between the two germline ends. Germline V lookup: CDR1 SGHVS, CDR2 FQNEAQ. The authors' processing: Sequence data from immunoSEQ were junction-only and lacked quality scores; consequently, filtering differed. The method was immunoSEQ multiplex PCR; TCRdb's version includes in-frame clones alone and lacks a portion of them. The V and J calls and clone size come from that table; D and trimming were worked out from the DNA. Among a few million clones listed, over 90% were seen once.

The rearrangement uses TRBV7-8 and TRBJ2-2; TRBD1 might be the D (6 bases). The specimen sequenced was naive CD4+ T cells from PBMCs. Noted subset: CD45RA+ positively selected. The sequence came from a man between 18 and 35 years old in good health. Some clones in this sample may be carry-over from other donors' samples. The chain's CDR3 is CASSPGTTTGELFF. The CDR3 bases are TGTGCCAGCAGCCCCGGGACAACCACCGGGGAGCTGTTTTTT.